This T cell receptor (beta chain) was sequenced for a study of blood T cell repertoires in COVID-19. TCRdb keeps only in-frame clones here, not all; method: immunoSEQ multiplex PCR. Of some 150,000 clones listed, about four fifths were seen once; the top ten hold 25% to 30%. The V end was cut by 7 bases, the J end by 5 bases, with 14 bases between. This CDR3 spans 13 amino acids. The sequence derives from a woman aged 55-70 years with acute or convalescent COVID-19. The material sequenced was peripheral blood. The rearrangement uses TRBV12-3 or TRBV12-4 and TRBJ1-2; D gene unclear. The CDR3 sequence is CASTARPGYGYTF. The CDR3 DNA sequence: TGTGCCAGCACCGCACGGCCCGGGTATGGCTACACCTTC.